This TCR beta chain was captured in a study of T-cell reconstitution after alpha-beta-depleted transplantation in children. Study-wide results and limits: Expanded graft clones numbering several hundred reportedly gave rise to alpha-beta T cells about two months after transplant. By one year post-transplant, T-cell counts and diversity largely arose from T cells that were newly produced. TCRbeta diversity was high at day 60 in some patients (a result of surviving recipient T cells and thymic progenitors).

This clonotype was picked up many times. The antigen remains undetermined. The CDR3 is 16 residues long. Germline CDR1 is DFQATT and CDR2 is SNEGSKA (reference sequence). V was shortened by 0 bases and J by 0 bases, with 15 bases between the two germline ends. Preparing the TCRbeta library involved the use of unique molecular identifiers. TCRdb re-called the PCR reads through MiXCR, storing one row per CDR3 protein. The profile shows 350,000 to 500,000 distinct CDR3 sequences, 43% of them singletons. This TCR was sampled from a girl aged 2 to 10 with aplastic anemia, due to receive a stem cell transplant. The sequences come from PBMCs, collected before TCRalphabeta/CD19-depleted stem cell transplant. The chain carries TRBV20-1 and TRBJ2-7; D is possibly TRBD2 (6 bases). CDR3 in DNA: TGCAGTGCTAGAGATCTGAGCGCGGGACGCTCCTACGAGCAGTACTTC. Its protein product is CSARDLSAGRSYEQYF.